The 16 T cell receptor beta chains below all came from one sample that was sequenced in a study of CD8 T cells in ankylosing spondylitis. Study-level findings and limits: Blood of patients with ankylosing spondylitis appeared to be characterized by a TCR beta motif of about 8 highly homologous variants.

Using its own MiXCR run on the 5' RACE reads, TCRdb lists one record per CDR3 protein. Of a few hundred thousand distinct CDR3 sequences in the sample, roughly 13% were seen once. These receptors have no identified antigens. The source material was blood, either unsorted or a sorted T cell fraction (not recorded which). These receptors were taken from a male donor with ankylosing spondylitis.

V and J are TRBV11-2 and TRBJ1-1; TRBD1 matches 8 bases. The CDR3 contains 14 residues. CDR1 and CDR2 (germline): SGHAT, FQNNGV. V was clipped by 6 bases and J by 6 bases; unmatched bases: 9. The DNA of the CDR3 is TGTGCCAGCAGTCGCAGGGGGCGCGCCCCTGAAGCTTTCTTT. This codes for CASSRRGRAPEAFF.

The chain joins TRBV7-9 to TRBJ2-4; perhaps TRBD1 as D (5 bases). Germline V gives CDR1 SEHNR, CDR2 FQNEAQ (reference sequence). The CDR3 spans 17 residues. The V and J ends lost 6 bases and 0 bases respectively, with 18 bases between them. This CDR3 reads CASSPSWTTLAKNIQYF. Here the CDR3 DNA reads TGTGCCAGCAGTCCAAGCTGGACAACCCTAGCCAAAAACATTCAGTACTTC. The full variable domain, with the rest looked up from reference TRBV7-9 and TRBJ2-4, is DTGVSQNPRHKITKRGQNVTFRCDPISEHNRLYWYRQTLGQGPEFLTYFQNEAQLEKSRLLSDRFSAERPKGSFSTLEIQRTEQGDSAMYLCASSPSWTTLAKNIQYFGAGTRLSVL.

This clonotype was counted many times. The rearrangement joins TRBV6-6 to TRBJ2-1; unclear D gene. The V gene's germline CDR1 is MNHNY and CDR2 SVGAGI (reference sequence). CDR3 length equals 13 residues. V was pared by 0 bases and J by 8 bases, with 8 bases between. The CDR3 sequence is CASSYSRLHEQFF. DNA for the CDR3: TGTGCCAGCAGTTACTCGCGTCTCCATGAGCAGTTCTTC.

This clonotype was detected a few times. The chain carries TRBV20-1 and TRBJ2-6; D ambiguous. V lost 3 bases and J 0 bases, leaving 9 bases between the germline ends. The germline CDR1 and CDR2 sequences are DFQATT and SNEGSKA (reference sequence). The CDR3 consists of 15 residues. The CDR3 reads CSAREGNSGANVLTF. The CDR3 DNA follows: TGCAGTGCTAGGGAAGGGAACTCTGGGGCCAACGTCCTGACTTTC.

This chain joins TRBV20-1 and TRBJ2-1, with 8 nucleotides matching TRBD2. The trim removed 1 base at V and 6 bases at J, leaving 11 bases unmatched. CDR3 size: 16 residues. Germline V gene data show CDR1 as DFQATT and CDR2 as SNEGSKA (reference sequence). This CDR3 reads CSARGGSGVHLNEQFF. In DNA form, the CDR3 reads TGCAGTGCTAGAGGGGGTAGCGGGGTGCATCTCAATGAGCAGTTCTTC.

This clonotype has more than one count but fewer than ten. The rearrangement links TRBV12-3 or TRBV12-4 to TRBJ2-3; the match to TRBD2 covers 10 bases. This CDR3 is built from 15 residues. V dropped 7 bases and J dropped 0; count of bases not matched to a gene: 4. CDR3 nucleotide sequence: TGTGCCAGCACCTGGACTAGCGGTAGCACAGATACGCAGTATTTT. Protein sequence: CASTWTSGSTDTQYF.

The chain uses TRBV7-9 and TRBJ1-2; D possibly corresponds to TRBD1 (5 bases). The length of the CDR3 is 13 residues. Germline lookup yields CDR1 SEHNR and CDR2 FQNEAQ (reference sequence). The ends were cut back, 1 base at V and 6 bases at J, with 9 bases in the middle. The CDR3 DNA sequence: TGTGCCAGCAGCTTAGACAGGTCCGATGGCTACACCTTC. It codes for CASSLDRSDGYTF. The entire variable domain, with the rest obtained from reference TRBV7-9 and TRBJ1-2, is as follows: DTGVSQNPRHKITKRGQNVTFRCDPISEHNRLYWYRQTLGQGPEFLTYFQNEAQLEKSRLLSDRFSAERPKGSFSTLEIQRTEQGDSAMYLCASSLDRSDGYTFGSGTRLTVV.

The chain links TRBV18 to TRBJ2-3; 8 nucleotides agree with TRBD2. The length of the CDR3 is 15 residues. The ends lost 0 bases at V and 6 bases at J; junction bases unmatched: 5. Germline lookup yields CDR1 KGHSH and CDR2 LQKENI. The CDR3 DNA sequence: TGTGCCAGCTCACCACCCGGGAGGGCCGCCGATACGCAGTATTTT. It specifies CASSPPGRAADTQYF.

This clonotype came up a few times. CDR3 region: CASSVALRSTDTQYF. CDR3 bases: TGTGCCAGCAGCGTAGCCCTAAGGTCCACAGATACGCAGTATTTT. V is TRBV9 and J is TRBJ2-3, with D unresolved. Trimming cost V 0 bases and J 2 bases, with 10 bases left between them. Germline V gene lookup returns CDR1 SGDLS and CDR2 YYNGEE. There are 15 residues in the CDR3.

This clonotype appeared many times. The chain uses TRBV12-3 or TRBV12-4 and TRBJ2-1, with D hard to call. The CDR3 loop spans 14 amino acids. V was clipped by 10 bases and J by 7 bases, with 20 bases between them. CDR3 in DNA: TGTGCCACGATATACGGGCTGGCAAGTAATGAGCAGTTCTTC. This sequence encodes CATIYGLASNEQFF.

This chain connects TRBV4-1 to TRBJ2-7, with D perhaps TRBD2 (5 bases). Trimming stripped 5 bases from V and 5 bases from J, with 13 bases between. The CDR3 contains 13 residues. Germline-derived CDR1 and CDR2 are MGHRA and YSYEKL. CDR3 protein: CASSFPGSHEQYV. The CDR3 DNA is TGCGCCAGCAGCTTTCCGGGATCCCACGAGCAGTACGTC.

Comment on this clonotype: A read error is possible here, since a much larger clone lies one base away. CDR3 sequence reads: CASSLDGQRSTDTLYF. CDR3 bases: TGCGCCAGCAGCTTGGATGGACAGCGTAGCACAGATACGCTGTATTTT. This chain connects TRBV5-1 to TRBJ2-3; TRBD1 might be the D (6 bases). Germline CDR1 is SGHRS and CDR2 is YFSETQ. This CDR3 is 16 amino acids long.

The chain recombines TRBV5-1 with TRBJ2-1; TRBD2 aligns across 7 bases. J was trimmed by 6 bases and V by 8 bases; bases with no gene match: 14. CDR3 length: 15 residues. Looked up from germline, CDR1 is SGHRS and CDR2 is YFSETQ. The CDR3 region is CASKVMAGDVNEQFF. The CDR3 DNA reads as TGCGCCAGTAAGGTTATGGCGGGAGATGTCAATGAGCAGTTCTTC.

This chain joins TRBV5-1 and TRBJ2-5; 7 positions match TRBD2. Germline assignment: CDR1 SGHRS and CDR2 YFSETQ. The ends lost 6 bases at V and 3 bases at J; junction bases unmatched: 11. The CDR3 has 15 amino acids. CDR3 residues: CASKGRTSGEETQYF. Written as DNA, the CDR3 is TGCGCCAGCAAAGGACGGACCAGCGGGGAAGAGACCCAGTACTTC.

In its sample, this clonotype was seen a few times. The chain carries TRBV7-2 and TRBJ1-4; D unclear. From germline, CDR1 is SGHTA and CDR2 FQGNSA. V lost 4 bases and J lost 11, with 11 bases in between. The CDR3 has 12 residues. The chain's CDR3 is CASSYTDGKLFF. The DNA of the CDR3 is TGTGCCAGCAGCTACACCGACGGTAAACTGTTTTTT.

The sample holds many counts of this clonotype. The chain links TRBV7-9 to TRBJ2-5; TRBD1 might be the D (6 bases). CDR3 size: 15 residues. The ends were cut back, 3 bases at V and 4 bases at J, with 15 bases in the middle. The germline V gene has CDR1 SEHNR and CDR2 FQNEAQ (reference sequence). This chain's CDR3 is CASSFIGGWRETQYF. CDR3 nucleotide sequence: TGTGCCAGCAGCTTCATTGGGGGCTGGAGAGAGACCCAGTACTTC.